This T cell receptor (beta chain) came from a study of blood T cells in healthy people across ages (dated by TCRdb to the mid-2010s). Regarding the research as a whole: In model experiments, template switching captured roughly one uniquely barcoded TCR beta cDNA molecule for every two T cells. Donors of different ages were randomly distributed across sequencing lanes to avoid experimental bias. For two donors (one aged 18 to 29 and one aged 80 or older), the study analyzed two additional independent replicas of 1 million unique cDNA reads from the same blood draw. The study measured age-related changes in TCR beta repertoire diversity using deep sequencing normalized with unique cDNA molecular identifiers. Four age groups were formed from the donors: young (average about 17 years), middle-aged (roughly 38), aged (about 62) and long-lived (more than 75).

Study-wide conclusions, independent of this receptor: Total diversity estimates from one million sequenced T cells were considered lower bounds and underestimates. Observed TCR beta diversity correlated strongly with the percentage of naive T cells measured by flow cytometry. Observed TCR beta diversity per million T cells fell roughly linearly with age, and a significant reduction was already apparent by age approximately 40. The CMV infection status of donors was not known, potentially confounding age-related changes in expanded clonotypes. Since profiling was done on bulk unsorted PBMCs, naive and antigen-experienced compartments could not be conclusively compared. Compared with the aged group, the long-lived group had more naive CD4+ T cells, fewer expanded clones and increased TCR diversity, a pattern suggesting age selection.

Points on this clonotype: Its antigen is currently not known. No qualities accompany the bases; no much larger clone lies one base away.

Trimming takes 3 bases from V and 0 bases from J, and the germline ends sit 2 bases apart. From the cysteine up to the phenylalanine, the CDR3 has a length of 12 residues. The read is trimmed to its CDR3 DNA, 36 bases read in frame from base 1. CDR1 LGHNT and CDR2 FRNRAP were looked up in the germline V gene. The donors were roughly 39 Caucasian individuals from Russia, aged 6 to 90 years, who were systemically healthy. Approximately 9.3 milliliters of peripheral blood were drawn from each donor into EDTA-treated Vacutainer tubes. Ficoll-Paque density-gradient centrifugation was used to isolate PBMCs, with at least 7 million per sample. Total RNA was extracted from PBMCs with Trizol reagent, with at least 5 micrograms obtained per sample. For every donor, an aliquot of PBMCs went through flow cytometry to measure the percentages of naive CD45RAhigh/CD27high T cells. Libraries were constructed by 5' RACE. The sequencer listed for this sample is Illumina HiSeq 2500. A second PCR of about 7 to 12 cycles was run with a J-beta primer mix and a sample-barcoded 5' primer. A template-switch 5' adaptor carrying 12 random nucleotides introduced a unique molecular identifier onto each TCR beta cDNA molecule. Each sample yielded at least 3 million CDR3-containing paired-end reads. First-strand cDNA was synthesized from all RNA with the Mint cDNA synthesis kit, primed by a TRBC-specific oligonucleotide. Following uracil-DNA glycosylase treatment, all cDNA underwent a first 18-cycle PCR with the universal primers M1SS and BC2_uni_R. From the authors' description of their analysis: For normalization, 1 million high-quality reads, each with a distinct molecular identifier, were randomly selected from each sample. Reads sharing molecular identifiers were discarded rather than binned into consensus sequences. CDR3 identification, clonotype clustering and error correction used MiTCR with a Q25 quality threshold and the strictest error-elimination algorithm. A nonparametric unseen species model using Euler transformation provided a lower-bound estimate of total TCR beta diversity. In-frame beta chains were kept once TCRdb had trimmed the public reads at Q25 with fastp and called clones with MiXCR. Rows merge per CDR3 protein into single entries with the most common DNA and genes. The V and J calls were determined by TCRdb, not by the authors. Recorded for this sample are around 790,000 distinct CDR3 sequences; around 45% of them occurred a single time. The ten largest clones capture about 21% of the sample.

This receptor chain uses TRBV12-5 and TRBJ1-1; no D gene can be assigned with confidence. The receptor's source is a man in his 60s in good health. Sequenced material: blood. The CDR3 reads as follows: CASGFMNTEAFF. The nucleotide sequence reads as follows: TGTGCTAGTGGTTTCATGAACACTGAAGCTTTCTTT.